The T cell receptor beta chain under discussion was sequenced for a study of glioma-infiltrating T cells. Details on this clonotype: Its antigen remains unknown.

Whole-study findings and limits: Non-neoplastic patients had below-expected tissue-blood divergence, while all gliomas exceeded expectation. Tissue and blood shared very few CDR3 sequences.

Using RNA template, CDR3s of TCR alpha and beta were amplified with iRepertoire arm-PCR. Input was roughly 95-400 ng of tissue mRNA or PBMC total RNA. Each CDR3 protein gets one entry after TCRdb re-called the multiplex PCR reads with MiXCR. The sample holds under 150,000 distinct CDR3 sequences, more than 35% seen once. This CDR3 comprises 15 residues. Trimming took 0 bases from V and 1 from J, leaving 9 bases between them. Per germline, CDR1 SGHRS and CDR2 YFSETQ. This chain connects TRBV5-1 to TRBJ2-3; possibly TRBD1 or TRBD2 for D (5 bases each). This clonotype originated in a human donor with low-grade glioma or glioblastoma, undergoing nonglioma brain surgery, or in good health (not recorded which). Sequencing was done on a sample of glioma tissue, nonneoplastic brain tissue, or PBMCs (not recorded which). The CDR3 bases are TGCGCCAGCAGCTTGGAGGGACCCGGCACAGATACGCAGTATTTT. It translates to CASSLEGPGTDTQYF. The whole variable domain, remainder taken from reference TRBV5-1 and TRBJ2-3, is KAGVTQTPRYLIKTRGQQVTLSCSPISGHRSVSWYQQTPGQGLQFLFEYFSETQRNKGNFPGRFSGRQFSNSRSEMNVSTLELGDSALYLCASSLEGPGTDTQYFGPGTRLTVL.